This TCR beta chain was sequenced in a study of T cell responses to AZD1222 COVID-19 vaccine. Overall study findings and caveats: A reported finding is that nearly half of spike-specific TCRs target unmutated variant regions.

V was cut by 3 bases and J by 6 bases, with 16 bases left in between. This CDR3 spans 15 amino acids. Generated by immunoSEQ multiplex PCR, the TCRdb table keeps only in-frame clones and is missing some. The sample holds 90,000 to 130,000 clones; 87% are singletons and the top ten take 3.2%. Regarding this clone: The antigen remains undetermined.

This sequence originates from an adult in good health. This specimen consisted of peripheral blood, obtained on day 0 of AZD1222 vaccination. The genes are TRBV5-3 and TRBJ1-5; D perhaps matches TRBD1 (6 bases). TRBV5-3 counts as an open reading frame of uncertain function. The DNA of the CDR3 is TGTGCCAGAAGCTCAAACAGGGTCCAGGGTCAGCCCCAGCATTTT. Translated, it gives CARSSNRVQGQPQHF.